This T cell receptor beta chain comes out of a study of Ad26.COV2.S vaccination and SARS-CoV-2 variants. Study findings and constraints: Non-spike TCR breadth did not differ much between vaccine and placebo recipients.

Trimming removed 8 bases from V and 2 bases from J, with 16 bases in between. The CDR3 has 14 amino acids. From germline, CDR1 is SGHTS and CDR2 YDEGEE. Assay: immunoSEQ multiplex PCR; the TCRdb copy retains only in-frame clones and omits some. The sample yields 400,000 to 450,000 clones, around 90% seen once. Noted treatment: around 19 received Ad26.COV2.S at low or high dose, single or two shots; about 5 received placebo; per-sample allocation not given. After the first vaccine or placebo injection, samples were drawn on day 63. On this clone: Antigen specificity is unknown.

Sequencing used peripheral blood, obtained in a trial of Ad26.COV2.S vaccine versus placebo. The TCR was taken from a person aged 18-65 years who received the Ad26.COV2.S COVID-19 vaccine or a placebo. V gene TRBV5-8 combines with J gene TRBJ1-2, with a possible D match to TRBD1 (5 bases). Written as DNA, the CDR3 is TGTGCCAGAGGGGACTCCGACCCGAACTATGGCTACACCTTC. Protein: CARGDSDPNYGYTF.